This TCR beta chain was recorded in a study of T cells in localized non-small cell lung cancer. Findings of the study overall: Adjacent lung exhibited a median of around 60 among the 100 most abundant tumor clones. It was uninvolved adjacent lung that showed the highest T cell clonality, exceeding tumor. Because sequencing included only one region (of the tumor), heterogeneity remains possible. Among blood samples, higher T cell density accompanied longer overall survival.

Remarks on this clone: Its antigen is not identified. In the same sample, other DNA sequences code for this CDR3.

Produced via immunoSEQ multiplex PCR; TCRdb's table is partial and in-frame only. The data show tens of thousands of clones, with 93% seen just once and 7% to 9% held by the top ten. Germline lookup yields CDR1 SGHRS and CDR2 YFSETQ. Trimming removed 4 bases from V and 3 bases from J, with 14 bases in between. There are 14 residues in the CDR3. This receptor was identified in a female donor of 60 years or more with stage I lung adenocarcinoma. The source material was peripheral blood, sampled before any cancer treatment. V and J are TRBV5-1 and TRBJ2-7; D possibly corresponds to TRBD1 (6 bases). Here the CDR3 reads CASSTGTAGYEQYF. The DNA of the CDR3 is TGCGCCAGCAGCACAGGGACGGCGGGCTACGAGCAGTACTTC. Together with reference TRBV5-1 and TRBJ2-7, the CDR3 gives the full variable domain: KAGVTQTPRYLIKTRGQQVTLSCSPISGHRSVSWYQQTPGQGLQFLFEYFSETQRNKGNFPGRFSGRQFSNSRSEMNVSTLELGDSALYLCASSTGTAGYEQYFGPGTRLTVT.